Given below is one TCR beta chain in context. Its antigen is currently unknown. The CDR3 is 15 amino acids. Germline values: CDR1 SGHRS, CDR2 YFSETQ. The V end was cut by 0 bases, the J end by 3 bases, with 9 bases between. This sample was included in a study of vaccination effects on CD4 cells after COVID-19. Study observations and caveats: Few convalescent patients were included, and no early post-infection timepoints were sampled.

The ViraFEST assay expanded antigen-specific CD4+ T cells with viral peptide pools before sequencing. Cultured cells yielded isolated CD4+ T cells after roughly 11 days. Previously uninfected by SARS-CoV-2, the vaccine recipients also showed negative nucleocapsid antibodies. Here immunoSEQ multiplex PCR was the method, and the copy in TCRdb shows in-frame clones only, minus some. Of about 28,000 clones in the sample, more than 70% were seen once. The sequencing here drew on CD4+ T cells from PBMCs cultured with SARS-CoV-2 spike peptides, taken before COVID-19 vaccination. The TCR sequence derives from a human donor who received a COVID-19 vaccine. This chain uses TRBV5-1 with TRBJ2-2; D remains ambiguous. The CDR3, as DNA: TGCGCCAGCAGCTTGGTGGGTCGGGACACCGGGGAGCTGTTTTTT. This translates into CASSLVGRDTGELFF.